The TCR beta chain under discussion was sequenced for a study of blood T cell repertoires in COVID-19. Study at large: Spain, Italy and the United States supplied samples that represented acute and convalescent COVID-19. PBMCs, B-cell-depleted T cells, or T cells were the source of the cDNA or gDNA that made up the material.

Original analysis: It was from reference gene primer amplification that nucleated cell counts were estimated. Some clones are missing from TCRdb's copy, which holds only in-frame ones; the method was immunoSEQ multiplex PCR. V, J and clone size were drawn from that table, and D and trimming were deduced from the DNA. The repertoire holds 50,000 or so clones, roughly 84% seen once, with under 8.5% in the top ten. CDR1 and CDR2 from the germline V gene are LGHDT and YNNKEL (reference sequence). The CDR3 is made up of 17 amino acids. V gave up 6 bases and J gave up 3 bases; unmatched junction bases: 12.

The V gene is TRBV3-1 (or the pseudogene TRBV3-2), the J gene TRBJ1-4; 8 nucleotides agree with TRBD1. The source of this sequence is a man aged 45-60 years with active COVID-19. What was sequenced was peripheral blood. CDR3 in DNA: TGTGCCAGCAGACAAAGAACTCAGGGGGCGTCTAATGAAAAACTGTTTTTT. Protein product: CASRQRTQGASNEKLFF.